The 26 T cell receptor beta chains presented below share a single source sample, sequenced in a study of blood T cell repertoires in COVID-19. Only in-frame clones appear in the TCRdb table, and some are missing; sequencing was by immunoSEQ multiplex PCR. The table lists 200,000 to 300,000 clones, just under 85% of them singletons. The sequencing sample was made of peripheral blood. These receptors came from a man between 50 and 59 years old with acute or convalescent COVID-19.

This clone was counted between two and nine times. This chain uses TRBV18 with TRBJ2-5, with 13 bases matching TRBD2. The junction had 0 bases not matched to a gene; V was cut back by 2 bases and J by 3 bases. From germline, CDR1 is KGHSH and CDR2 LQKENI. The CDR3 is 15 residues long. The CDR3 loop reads CASSPGTSGEETQYF. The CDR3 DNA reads TGTGCCAGCTCACCAGGGACTAGCGGGGAAGAGACCCAGTACTTC.

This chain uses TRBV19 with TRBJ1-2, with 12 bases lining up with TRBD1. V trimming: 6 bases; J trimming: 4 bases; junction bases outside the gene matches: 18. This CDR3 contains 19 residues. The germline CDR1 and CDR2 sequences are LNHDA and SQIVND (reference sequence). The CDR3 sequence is CASSLWGGTGGPTGYGYTF. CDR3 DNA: TGTGCCAGTAGCCTGTGGGGGGGGACAGGGGGCCCCACGGGCTATGGCTACACCTTC.

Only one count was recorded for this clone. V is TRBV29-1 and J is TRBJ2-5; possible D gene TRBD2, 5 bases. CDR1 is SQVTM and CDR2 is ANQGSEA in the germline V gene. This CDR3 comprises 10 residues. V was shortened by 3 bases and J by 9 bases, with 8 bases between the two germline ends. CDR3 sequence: CSVDGRAQYF. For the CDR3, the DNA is TGCAGCGTTGATGGGCGGGCCCAGTACTTC.

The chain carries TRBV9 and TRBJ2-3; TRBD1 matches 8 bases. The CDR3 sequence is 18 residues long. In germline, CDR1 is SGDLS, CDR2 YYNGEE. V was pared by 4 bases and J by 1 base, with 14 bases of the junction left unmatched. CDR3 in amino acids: CASSHSPGQDVRTDTQYF. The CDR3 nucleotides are TGTGCCAGCAGCCATAGCCCGGGACAGGACGTCCGCACAGATACGCAGTATTTT. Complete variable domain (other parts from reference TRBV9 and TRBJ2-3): DSGVTQTPKHLITATGQRVTLRCSPRSGDLSVYWYQQSLDQGLQFLIQYYNGEERAKGNILERFSAQQFPDLHSELNLSSLELGDSALYFCASSHSPGQDVRTDTQYFGPGTRLTVL.

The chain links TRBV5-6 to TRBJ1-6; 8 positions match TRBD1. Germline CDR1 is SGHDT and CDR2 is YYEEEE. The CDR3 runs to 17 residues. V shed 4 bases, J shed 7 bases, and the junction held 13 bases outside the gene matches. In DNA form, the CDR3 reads TGTGCCAGCAGCCCATTGGACAGGGCACTCCTCAATTCACCCCTCCACTTT. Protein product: CASSPLDRALLNSPLHF.

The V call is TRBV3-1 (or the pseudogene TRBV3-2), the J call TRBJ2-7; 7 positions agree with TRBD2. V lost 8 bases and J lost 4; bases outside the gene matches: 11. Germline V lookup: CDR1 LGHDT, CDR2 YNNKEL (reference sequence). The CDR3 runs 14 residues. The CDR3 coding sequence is TGTGCCAGCCGTCCGAGCGGGATACGTTACGAGCAGTACTTC. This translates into CASRPSGIRYEQYF.

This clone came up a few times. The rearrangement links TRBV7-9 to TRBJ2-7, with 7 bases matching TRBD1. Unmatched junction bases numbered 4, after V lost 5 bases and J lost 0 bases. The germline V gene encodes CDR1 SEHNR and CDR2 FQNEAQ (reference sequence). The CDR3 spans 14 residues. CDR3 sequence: CASSRTGLSYEQYF. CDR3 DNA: TGTGCCAGCAGCCGGACAGGACTCTCCTACGAGCAGTACTTC.

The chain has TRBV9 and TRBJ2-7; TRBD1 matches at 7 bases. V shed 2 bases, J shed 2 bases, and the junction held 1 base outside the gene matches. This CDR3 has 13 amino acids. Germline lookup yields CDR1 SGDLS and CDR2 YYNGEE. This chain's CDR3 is CASSVGTAYEQYF. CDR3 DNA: TGTGCCAGCAGCGTCGGGACAGCCTACGAGCAGTACTTC.

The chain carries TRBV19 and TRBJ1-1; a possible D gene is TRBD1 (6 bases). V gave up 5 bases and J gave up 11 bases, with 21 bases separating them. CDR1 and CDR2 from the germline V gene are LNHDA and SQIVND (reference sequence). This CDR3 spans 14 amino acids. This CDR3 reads CASSQTGYSFEAFF. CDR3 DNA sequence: TGTGCCAGTAGTCAGACAGGTTATTCTTTTGAGGCTTTCTTT.

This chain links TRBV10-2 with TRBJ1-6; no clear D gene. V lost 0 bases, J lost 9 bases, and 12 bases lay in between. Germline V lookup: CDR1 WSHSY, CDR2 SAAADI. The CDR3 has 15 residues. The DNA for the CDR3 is TGCGCCAGCAGTGAGTCTACGGGTCTGGGTTCACCCCTCCACTTT. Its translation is CASSESTGLGSPLHF.

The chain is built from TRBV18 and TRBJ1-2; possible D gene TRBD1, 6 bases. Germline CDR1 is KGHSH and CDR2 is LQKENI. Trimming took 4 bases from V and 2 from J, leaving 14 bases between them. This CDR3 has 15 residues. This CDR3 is CASSQRQEPNYGYTF. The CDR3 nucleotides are TGTGCCAGCTCACAACGACAGGAACCCAACTATGGCTACACCTTC. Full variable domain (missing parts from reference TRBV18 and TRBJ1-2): NAGVMQNPRHLVRRRGQEARLRCSPMKGHSHVYWYRQLPEEGLKFMVYLQKENIIDESGMPKERFSAEFPKEGPSILRIQQVVRGDSAAYFCASSQRQEPNYGYTFGSGTRLTVV.

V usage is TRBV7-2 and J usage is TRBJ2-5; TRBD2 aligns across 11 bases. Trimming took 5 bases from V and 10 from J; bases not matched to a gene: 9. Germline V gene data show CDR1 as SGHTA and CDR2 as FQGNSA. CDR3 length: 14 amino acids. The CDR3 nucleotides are TGTGCCAGCAGCAAGACGGGACTAGCGGCTCTCCAGTACTTC. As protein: CASSKTGLAALQYF.

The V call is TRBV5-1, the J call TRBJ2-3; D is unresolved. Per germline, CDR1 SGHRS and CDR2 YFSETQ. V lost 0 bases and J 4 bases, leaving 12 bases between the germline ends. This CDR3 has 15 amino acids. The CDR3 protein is CASSLEATLADTQYF. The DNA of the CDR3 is TGCGCCAGCAGCTTGGAAGCTACGTTAGCAGATACGCAGTATTTT.

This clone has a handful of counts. The CDR3, as DNA: TGTGCCAGCAGCCCCCGGGACAGGGGTAACACTGAAGCTTTCTTT. Translation: CASSPRDRGNTEAFF. J is TRBJ1-1 and V is TRBV5-4; TRBD1 matches 10 bases. Germline lookup yields CDR1 SGHNT and CDR2 YYREEE (reference sequence). This CDR3 is 15 amino acids long. V lost 4 bases and J lost 2; bases outside the gene matches: 5.

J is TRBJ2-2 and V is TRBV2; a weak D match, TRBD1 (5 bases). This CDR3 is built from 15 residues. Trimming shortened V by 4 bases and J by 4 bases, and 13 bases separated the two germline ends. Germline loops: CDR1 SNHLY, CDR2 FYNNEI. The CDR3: CASSADSRSTGELFF. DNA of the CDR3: TGTGCCAGCAGTGCAGACAGCCGCTCCACCGGGGAGCTGTTTTTT.

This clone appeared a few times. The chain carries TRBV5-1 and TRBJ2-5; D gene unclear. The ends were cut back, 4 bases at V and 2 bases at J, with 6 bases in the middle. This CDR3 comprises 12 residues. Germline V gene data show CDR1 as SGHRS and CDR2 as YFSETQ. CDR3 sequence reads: CASSHGQETQYF. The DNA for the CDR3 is TGCGCCAGCAGCCACGGGCAAGAGACCCAGTACTTC.

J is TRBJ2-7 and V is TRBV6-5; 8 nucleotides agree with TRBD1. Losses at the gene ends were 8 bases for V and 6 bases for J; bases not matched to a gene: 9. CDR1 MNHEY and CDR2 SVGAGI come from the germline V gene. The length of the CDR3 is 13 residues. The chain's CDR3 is CASQGQVGVEQYF. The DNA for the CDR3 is TGTGCCAGCCAGGGACAGGTGGGTGTCGAGCAGTACTTC.

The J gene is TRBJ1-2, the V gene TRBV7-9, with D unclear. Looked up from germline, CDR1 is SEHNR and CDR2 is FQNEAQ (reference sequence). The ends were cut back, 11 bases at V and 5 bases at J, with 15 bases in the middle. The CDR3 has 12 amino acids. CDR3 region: CAGSRESYGYTF. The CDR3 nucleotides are TGTGCCGGATCCCGGGAGAGTTATGGCTACACCTTC.

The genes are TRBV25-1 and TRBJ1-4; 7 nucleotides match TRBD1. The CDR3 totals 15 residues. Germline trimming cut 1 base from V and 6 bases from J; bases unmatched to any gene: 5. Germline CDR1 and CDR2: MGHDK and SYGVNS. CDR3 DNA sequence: TGTGCCAGCAGTGAATTCCGGACAGGACATGAAAAACTGTTTTTT. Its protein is CASSEFRTGHEKLFF.

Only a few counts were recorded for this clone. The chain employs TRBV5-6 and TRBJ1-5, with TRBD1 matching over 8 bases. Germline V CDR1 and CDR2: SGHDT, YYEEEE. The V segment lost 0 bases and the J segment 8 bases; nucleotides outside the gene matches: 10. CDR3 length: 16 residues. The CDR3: CASSLALDRAWEPQHF. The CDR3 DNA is TGTGCCAGCAGCTTGGCCCTGGACAGGGCCTGGGAGCCCCAGCATTTT.

The CDR3 protein is CASSGGGPRTGNTEAFF. In DNA form, the CDR3 reads TGTGCCAGCAGCGGGGGCGGACCCAGGACAGGGAACACTGAAGCTTTCTTT. The V call is TRBV5-4, the J call TRBJ1-1, with 7 bases fitting TRBD1. The junction had 13 bases not matched to a gene; V was cut back by 4 bases and J by 1 base. Germline CDR1 reads SGHNT; CDR2 reads YYREEE (reference sequence). CDR3 length: 17 amino acids. The full variable domain, rest sourced from reference TRBV5-4 and TRBJ1-1, is ETGVTQSPTHLIKTRGQQVTLRCSSQSGHNTVSWYQQALGQGPQFIFQYYREEENGRGNFPPRFSGLQFPNYSSELNVNALELDDSALYLCASSGGGPRTGNTEAFFGQGTRLTVV.

The CDR3 loop is CASSSRGAGEQYF. In DNA form, the CDR3 reads TGTGCCAGTAGTAGTCGGGGGGCTGGCGAGCAGTACTTC. The V gene is TRBV19, the J gene TRBJ2-7; possibly TRBD2 for D (7 bases). Germline CDR1 is LNHDA and CDR2 is SQIVND (reference sequence). Trimming removed 4 bases at V and 6 bases at J, with 13 bases between. The CDR3 extends over 13 amino acids.

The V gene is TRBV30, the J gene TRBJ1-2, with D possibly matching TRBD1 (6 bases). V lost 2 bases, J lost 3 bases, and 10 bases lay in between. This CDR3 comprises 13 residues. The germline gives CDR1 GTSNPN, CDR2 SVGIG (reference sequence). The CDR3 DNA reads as TGTGCCTGGAGTTACAGGGCCTACTATGGCTACACCTTC. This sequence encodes CAWSYRAYYGYTF.

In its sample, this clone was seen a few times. CDR3 DNA sequence: TGTGCCAGCAGCCCCTACGTCCCCTCGGGCACAGATACGCAGTATTTT. This sequence encodes CASSPYVPSGTDTQYF. The genes are TRBV5-4 and TRBJ2-3; D unresolved. The germline V gene encodes CDR1 SGHNT and CDR2 YYREEE (reference sequence). The CDR3 covers 16 residues. The V and J ends lost 4 bases and 1 base respectively, with 16 bases between them.

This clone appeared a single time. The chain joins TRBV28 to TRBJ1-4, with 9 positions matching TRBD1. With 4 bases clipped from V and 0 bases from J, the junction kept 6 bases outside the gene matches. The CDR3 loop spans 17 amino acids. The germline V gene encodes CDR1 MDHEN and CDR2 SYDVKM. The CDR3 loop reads CASSSGQGRATNEKLFF. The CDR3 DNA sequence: TGTGCCAGCAGTTCGGGACAGGGAAGGGCAACTAATGAAAAACTGTTTTTT. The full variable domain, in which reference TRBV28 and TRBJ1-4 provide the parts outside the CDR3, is DVKVTQSSRYLVKRTGEKVFLECVQDMDHENMFWYRQDPGLGLRLIYFSYDVKMKEKGDIPEGYSVSREKKERFSLILESASTNQTSMYLCASSSGQGRATNEKLFFGSGTQLSVL.

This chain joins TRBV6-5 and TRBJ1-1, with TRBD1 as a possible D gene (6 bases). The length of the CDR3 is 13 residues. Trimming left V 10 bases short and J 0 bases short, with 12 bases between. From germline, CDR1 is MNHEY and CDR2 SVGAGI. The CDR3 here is CATGARMNTEAFF. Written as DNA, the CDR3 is TGTGCCACAGGGGCACGGATGAACACTGAAGCTTTCTTT.